Listed below are T cell receptor beta chains from one sample, sequenced in a study of blood T cells in healthy people across ages. TCRdb recomputed calls from the 5' RACE reads with MiXCR, one row per CDR3 protein. In the table there are roughly 1,500,000 distinct CDR3 sequences, roughly 40% of which are singletons. Material for sequencing was blood. Receptor source: a woman under 30 in good health. Both conserved end residues are part of each CDR3. The D gene is left open where the match is weak. The size of a clone is reported for some rows only, either as once, few or many, or as a class for expanded clones.

abundance,d_gene,v_gene,j_gene,CDR3nt,CDR3aa
many,TRBD1,TRBV29-1,TRBJ2-5,TGCAGCGTCGGGCGACAGGGGATGGGATCAGAGCAGTACTTC,CSVGRQGMGSEQYF
-,-,TRBV3-1,TRBJ1-2,TGTGCCAGCAGCCCATATACAGGGAACTATGGCTACACCTTC,CASSPYTGNYGYTF
many,-,TRBV29-1,TRBJ2-7,TGCAGCGTTGCAGGTTCTTCCGGCTCCTACGAGCAGTACTTC,CSVAGSSGSYEQYF
few,TRBD2,TRBV4-1,TRBJ2-5,TGCGCCAGCAGCGGTGAAGGGCGCGGGGGACCTTACAATGAGCAGTACTTC,CASSGEGRGGPYNEQYF
-,-,TRBV6-2/TRBV6-3,TRBJ2-2,TGTGCCAGCAGTCAACCTGGAACAGGGCGCAACACCGGGGAGCTGTTTTTT,CASSQPGTGRNTGELFF
-,-,TRBV5-1,TRBJ2-7,TGCGCCAGCAGACAGACTAGTCTAACCTACGAGCAGTACTTC,CASRQTSLTYEQYF
-,TRBD2,TRBV20-1,TRBJ2-7,TGCAGTGCTAGACTAGCGGGGGGGATTTACAATGAGCAGTACTTC,CSARLAGGIYNEQYF
many,-,TRBV12-3/TRBV12-4,TRBJ2-3,TGTGCCAGCAGTTTGAACCCGGCAGATACGCAGTATTTT,CASSLNPADTQYF
few,-,TRBV20-1,TRBJ2-1,TGCAGTGGGTCAGGGGGGAGAAATGAGCAGTTCTTC,CSGSGGRNEQFF
-,-,TRBV10-1,TRBJ1-1,TGCGCCAGCAAAAGGGACGGTGGGGAGACTGAAGCTTTCTTT,CASKRDGGETEAFF
-,TRBD1,TRBV2,TRBJ2-1,TGTGCCAGCAGCCCCCCAGGGGGCGCCTCCTACAATGAGCAGTTCTTC,CASSPPGGASYNEQFF
once,TRBD2,TRBV27,TRBJ2-5,TGTGCCAGCAGTCCCGGGACTAGGGACCCTCAAGAGACCCAGTACTTC,CASSPGTRDPQETQYF
-,TRBD1,TRBV7-8,TRBJ2-7,TGTGCCAGCAGCCATGGGACAGGCGAGCAGTACTTC,CASSHGTGEQYF
-,TRBD2,TRBV10-3,TRBJ2-5,TGTGCCATCATGCGGGGGGAAAAAGAGACCCAGTACTTC,CAIMRGEKETQYF
-,-,TRBV7-9,TRBJ1-6,TGTGCCAGCAGCTTGGACAGTAAGGGTTCACCCCTCCACTTT,CASSLDSKGSPLHF
few,-,TRBV6-5,TRBJ2-7,TGTGCCAGCAGTCCATATCTGGGGGCCTCCTACGAGCAGTACTTC,CASSPYLGASYEQYF
-,TRBD1,TRBV20-1,TRBJ1-2,TGCAGTGCTAGAGAGACAGGGGGCGCAGGTTCTGGCTACACCTTC,CSARETGGAGSGYTF
-,TRBD2,TRBV9,TRBJ2-3,TGTGCCAGCAGCGTAAGGGACTACTCGGGTACAGATACGCAGTATTTT,CASSVRDYSGTDTQYF
many,-,TRBV11-2,TRBJ2-7,TGTGCCAGCAGCTTGGCCCTAGTCGATGAGCAGTACTTC,CASSLALVDEQYF
-,-,TRBV5-1,TRBJ1-1,TGCGCCAGCACCTTCGGGGGGGCTAACACTGAAGCTTTCTTT,CASTFGGANTEAFF
-,-,TRBV4-2,TRBJ2-5,TGTGCCAGCAGCCAAGCGGGAAGAAAGGAGACCCAGTACTTC,CASSQAGRKETQYF
few,-,TRBV6-5,TRBJ2-3,TGTGCCAGCAGTTACGAGGGCGTACGCACAGATACGCAGTATTTT,CASSYEGVRTDTQYF
-,TRBD1,TRBV30,TRBJ2-7,TGTGCCTGGAGTTACCGAGGACAGGGATTCTACGAGCAGTACTTC,CAWSYRGQGFYEQYF
-,-,TRBV28,TRBJ2-7,TGTGCCAGCAGGCAATGGGACGCGTCCTACGAGCAGTACTTC,CASRQWDASYEQYF
-,TRBD1,TRBV6-1,TRBJ2-5,TGTGCCAGCAGTGTCGGACAGGGACAAGAGGCCCAGTACTTC,CASSVGQGQEAQYF
few,TRBD1,TRBV4-1,TRBJ2-7,TGCGCCAGCAGCCAATGGGACAGGGGGCCCTACGAGCAGTACTTC,CASSQWDRGPYEQYF
-,TRBD1,TRBV30,TRBJ2-4,TGTGCCTGGTCCTTGGGACAGGGGGCAAAGGAGCAGTACTTC,CAWSLGQGAKEQYF
-,-,TRBV27,TRBJ2-3,TGTGCCAGCAGTTTATGGGGCGGGAACACAGATACGCAGTATTTT,CASSLWGGNTDTQYF
-,TRBD2,TRBV27,TRBJ2-7,TGTGCCAGCAGTTTGCGGCGGGAGAAGTACGAGCAGTACTTC,CASSLRREKYEQYF
many,-,TRBV9,TRBJ2-3,TGTGCCAGCACCCCGGGACAAGGAACAGATACGCAGTATTTT,CASTPGQGTDTQYF
-,-,TRBV28,TRBJ1-1,TGTGCCAGCAGCCCCGTCGGGGTCACTAACACTGAAGCTTTCTTT,CASSPVGVTNTEAFF
-,TRBD1,TRBV30,TRBJ1-2,TGTGCCTGGGGACAGGTCTATGGCTACACCTTC,CAWGQVYGYTF
-,-,TRBV12-3/TRBV12-4,TRBJ1-1,TGTGCCAGCAGCAAGACAAGTAACACTGAAGCTTTCTTT,CASSKTSNTEAFF
few,TRBD1,TRBV5-1,TRBJ2-5,TGCGCCAGCAGCGACGGACAGGGGACGGGAGAGACCCAGTACTTC,CASSDGQGTGETQYF
-,-,TRBV5-4,TRBJ2-3,TGTGCCAGCAGCTTGGAGGTTAGCGGTAATTCGGGTACGCAGTATTTT,CASSLEVSGNSGTQYF
-,-,TRBV12-3/TRBV12-4,TRBJ1-1,TGTGCCAGCAGCCTAGGCGGTGGCAACTGGAACACTGAAGCTTTCTTT,CASSLGGGNWNTEAFF
once,TRBD1,TRBV6-1,TRBJ1-4,TGTGCCAGCAGTGACAGGGGGCGAGATGAAAAACTGTTTTTT,CASSDRGRDEKLFF
few,TRBD2,TRBV7-9,TRBJ2-3,TGTGCCAGCAGCCCCACGGCGGGGGACCTCTCTACAGATACGCAGTATTTT,CASSPTAGDLSTDTQYF
-,TRBD2,TRBV20-1,TRBJ2-3,TGCAGTGCTACCATGGGACTAGAGACGCAGTATTTT,CSATMGLETQYF
-,TRBD2,TRBV3-1,TRBJ2-5,TGTGCCAGCAGCCTCCGCGGCGGGGGAGGCAACAATGAGCAGTACTTC,CASSLRGGGGNNEQYF
few,TRBD1,TRBV28,TRBJ2-7,TGTGCCAGCAGTCTCCAGGGGGCCAGGGCCTCCTACGAGCAGTACTTC,CASSLQGARASYEQYF
-,-,TRBV20-1,TRBJ2-7,TGCAGTGCTAGTTCTGGCAGCCTCTCCTACGAGCAGTACTTC,CSASSGSLSYEQYF
few,TRBD1,TRBV20-1,TRBJ1-2,TGCAGTGCTCATGACAGGGCTAGCGGCTACACCTTC,CSAHDRASGYTF
once,-,TRBV4-1,TRBJ2-5,TGCGCCAGCAGCCAAGGCGGTCATAACAATGAGCAGTACTTC,CASSQGGHNNEQYF
once,-,TRBV10-3,TRBJ2-1,TGTGCCTACAAGGGACTTAGCTCCGATGAGCAGTTCTTC,CAYKGLSSDEQFF
-,-,TRBV27,TRBJ2-6,TGTGCCAGCAGTTTAGGCAGGGGTTCTGGGGCCAACGTCCTGACTTTC,CASSLGRGSGANVLTF
-,-,TRBV5-1,TRBJ2-7,TGCGCCAGCAGCGTGTTTCAGACCTACGAGCAGTACTTC,CASSVFQTYEQYF
few,-,TRBV28,TRBJ2-3,TGTGCCAGCAGTTTAACCCTGCCGGGCACAGATACGCAGTATTTT,CASSLTLPGTDTQYF
few,TRBD2,TRBV5-1,TRBJ2-5,TGCGCCAGCAGCTTCGGGAGCGGGATGTCGGAGACCCAGTACTTC,CASSFGSGMSETQYF
-,TRBD1,TRBV10-3,TRBJ1-2,TGTGCCATCAGTGAGGACAGGGGACCCGGTGGCTACACCTTC,CAISEDRGPGGYTF
-,-,TRBV12-3/TRBV12-4,TRBJ2-7,TGTGCCAGCAGTTTTGGTCAGGGTAGAGGCGAGCAGTACTTC,CASSFGQGRGEQYF
few,-,TRBV28,TRBJ2-7,TGTGCCAGCAGTTTAATAATGGGGACCTACGAGCAGTACTTC,CASSLIMGTYEQYF
-,-,TRBV2,TRBJ1-4,TGTGCCAGCAGTCCCGGGTCCGCGGGGGAAAAACTGTTTTTT,CASSPGSAGEKLFF
-,-,TRBV28,TRBJ2-5,TGTGCCAGCACCCCTAGCGCCTACAATGAGCAGTACTTC,CASTPSAYNEQYF
-,TRBD1,TRBV6-1,TRBJ2-7,TGTGCCAGCAGCCGAGGACAGGGTGGTGGAAGGTCCTACGAGCAGTACTTC,CASSRGQGGGRSYEQYF
-,-,TRBV7-2,TRBJ2-1,TGTGCCAGCAACTTAGTAACAGGGAGCTCCTACAATGAGCAGTTCTTC,CASNLVTGSSYNEQFF
-,-,TRBV2,TRBJ2-7,TGTGCCAGCAGGAGACGAGGGGGGTACTTC,CASRRRGGYF
-,-,TRBV10-3,TRBJ2-7,TGTGCCATCAGTGACACGATCTACGAGCAGTACTTC,CAISDTIYEQYF
many,TRBD1,TRBV3-1,TRBJ1-2,TGTGCCAGCAACCAGGGACAGGGGGGAGGCTACACCTTC,CASNQGQGGGYTF